These 24 T cell receptor beta chains originate from one sample sequenced in a study of siplizumab effects on memory and regulatory T cells. Generated by immunoSEQ multiplex PCR, the TCRdb table keeps only in-frame clones and is missing some. The table records approximately 94,000 clones, over 90% of them present only once. The sequenced sample was non-Treg CD4+ T cells sorted from blood. The receptors were sampled from a human donor in good health.

The chain couples TRBV30 to TRBJ1-1; the match to TRBD1 covers 7 bases. CDR1 is GTSNPN, CDR2 SVGIG, per germline (reference sequence). The CDR3 contains 13 residues. V trimming: 0 bases; J trimming: 10 bases; junction bases outside the gene matches: 8. Here the CDR3 reads CAWSVGQGGRAFF. The DNA of the CDR3 is TGTGCCTGGAGTGTAGGGCAGGGGGGTAGAGCTTTCTTT.

The chain carries TRBV6-5 and TRBJ2-7, with 11 bases matching TRBD1. This CDR3 contains 15 residues. Looked up from germline, CDR1 is MNHEY and CDR2 is SVGAGI. The trim removed 5 bases at V and 2 bases at J, leaving 5 bases unmatched. The CDR3 region has the DNA TGTGCCAGCAGTAAACCGGGACAGGGGGCCTACGAGCAGTACTTC. This gives the protein CASSKPGQGAYEQYF.

CDR3 loop: CASSKGQGDATSGYTF. CDR3 sequence (DNA): TGTGCCAGCAGCAAAGGACAGGGCGATGCTACGTCTGGCTACACCTTC. This chain connects TRBV11-2 to TRBJ1-2; 8 nucleotides align to TRBD1. The junction had 15 bases not matched to a gene; V was cut back by 5 bases and J by 7 bases. Per germline, CDR1 SGHAT and CDR2 FQNNGV. The CDR3 consists of 16 residues.

This clone appeared once. V is TRBV5-1 and J is TRBJ2-2; no reliable D call. V dropped 0 bases and J dropped 0 bases, with 3 bases sitting between them. The CDR3 loop spans 14 amino acids. The germline CDR1 and CDR2 sequences are SGHRS and YFSETQ. The DNA for the CDR3 is TGCGCCAGCAGCTTGGACACGAACACCGGGGAGCTGTTTTTT. The encoded protein is CASSLDTNTGELFF.

V and J are TRBV23-1 and TRBJ2-3; a weak D match, TRBD2 (5 bases). TRBV23-1 is an open reading frame whose function is uncertain. The CDR3 sequence is 16 residues long. The V gene lost 0 bases and the J gene lost 11 bases, with 21 bases spanning the gap. The chain's CDR3 is CASSQSVAVPGIRQYF. CDR3 bases: TGCGCCAGCAGTCAATCAGTGGCGGTCCCGGGGATAAGGCAGTATTTT.

This clone was seen just once. The chain carries TRBV7-3 and TRBJ2-2; 8 bases are a match to TRBD2. Germline assignment: CDR1 SGHTA and CDR2 FQGTGA. The length of the CDR3 is 17 residues. Losses at the gene ends were 5 bases for V and 4 bases for J; bases not matched to a gene: 12. CDR3 nucleotides: TGTGCCAGCAGCCGCGTCGTAAATAGCGGGGCCACCGGGGAGCTGTTTTTT. Encoded protein: CASSRVVNSGATGELFF.

The chain has TRBV28 and TRBJ2-6; D is unresolved. V lost 6 bases, J lost 0 bases, and 15 bases lay in between. Germline loops: CDR1 MDHEN, CDR2 SYDVKM. The CDR3 length is 17 residues. The CDR3 bases are TGTGCCAGCAGCATCCGTTCAGGACGCTCTGGGGCCAACGTCCTGACTTTC. It codes for CASSIRSGRSGANVLTF.

The chain couples TRBV28 to TRBJ1-1; D remains unclear. The CDR3 spans 13 residues. Germline assignment: CDR1 MDHEN and CDR2 SYDVKM. V was cut by 7 bases and J by 0 bases, with 9 bases left in between. The CDR3 protein is CASIDTLNTEAFF. In nucleotides, the CDR3 is TGTGCCAGCATAGACACCCTGAACACTGAAGCTTTCTTT.

This clone was found once. The chain joins TRBV10-1 to TRBJ2-4; TRBD2 matches at 10 bases. CDR3 length equals 15 residues. Germline CDR1 is WNHNN and CDR2 is SYGVQD (reference sequence). The V segment lost 8 bases and the J segment 3 bases; nucleotides outside the gene matches: 7. The CDR3 reads CASGLSGRGKNIQYF. The CDR3 coding sequence is TGCGCCAGCGGACTAAGCGGGAGGGGCAAAAACATTCAGTACTTC.

V and J are TRBV11-2 and TRBJ2-7; 7 bases are shared with TRBD1. With 6 bases clipped from V and 5 bases from J, the junction kept 13 bases outside the gene matches. Germline assignment: CDR1 SGHAT and CDR2 FQNNGV. This CDR3 spans 15 amino acids. This CDR3 is CASRNRGSGQHEQYF. The CDR3 DNA reads as TGTGCCAGCAGGAATCGGGGATCGGGACAGCACGAGCAGTACTTC.

The chain couples TRBV5-5 to TRBJ1-5, with D unresolved. V shed 2 bases and J shed 4 bases, with 10 bases lying between them. In germline, CDR1 is SGHKS, CDR2 YYEKEE (reference sequence). The CDR3 sequence is 14 residues long. As DNA, the CDR3 is TGTGCCAGCAGCTTTTCGTCCTCTAATCAGCCCCAGCATTTT. Residues: CASSFSSSNQPQHF. Full variable domain (remainder filled in from reference TRBV5-5 and TRBJ1-5): DAGVTQSPTHLIKTRGQQVTLRCSPISGHKSVSWYQQVLGQGPQFIFQYYEKEERGRGNFPDRFSARQFPNYSSELNVNALLLGDSALYLCASSFSSSNQPQHFGDGTRLSIL.

The CDR3 loop reads CASRSLSANTGELFF. The CDR3 DNA reads as TGCGCCAGCAGATCCCTCTCCGCGAACACCGGGGAGCTGTTTTTT. V gene TRBV5-1 combines with J gene TRBJ2-2; the D is unclear. Germline V CDR1 and CDR2: SGHRS, YFSETQ. The CDR3 spans 15 residues. Trimming pared 5 bases from V and 0 bases from J, leaving 11 bases between.

The chain combines TRBV7-2 with TRBJ2-6; no definite D call. V dropped 2 bases and J dropped 0 bases, with 5 bases sitting between them. CDR1 and CDR2 from the germline V gene are SGHTA and FQGNSA. This CDR3 has 15 residues. CDR3 DNA sequence: TGTGCCAGCAGCTTAAGGAGCTCTGGGGCCAACGTCCTGACTTTC. This codes for CASSLRSSGANVLTF. Looking up the rest from reference TRBV7-2 and TRBJ2-6 gives the full variable domain: GAGVSQSPSNKVTEKGKDVELRCDPISGHTALYWYRQSLGQGLEFLIYFQGNSAPDKSGLPSDRFSAERTGGSVSTLTIQRTQQEDSAVYLCASSLRSSGANVLTFGAGSRLTVL.

The V and J genes are TRBV6-5 and TRBJ2-7; TRBD1 agrees at 9 bases. Trimming at V came to 6 bases and at J to 1 base, leaving 7 bases not matched to a gene. The CDR3 runs 15 residues. Germline CDR1 is MNHEY and CDR2 is SVGAGI. CDR3 sequence (DNA): TGTGCCAGCAGCCGGGACAGGGCACCTTCCTACGAGCAGTACTTC. Translation: CASSRDRAPSYEQYF.

V and J are TRBV7-3 and TRBJ1-1, with no clear D. Germline V gene lookup returns CDR1 SGHTA and CDR2 FQGTGA. The V end lost 2 bases, the J end lost 4 bases, and 14 bases lay between the germline ends. The CDR3 sequence is 15 residues long. CDR3 region: CASSLGGNRPTEAFF. For the CDR3, the DNA is TGTGCCAGCAGCTTAGGAGGGAATAGACCCACTGAAGCTTTCTTT.

The rearrangement uses TRBV13 and TRBJ2-7; 8 nucleotides line up with TRBD1. The length of the CDR3 is 13 residues. Unmatched junction bases numbered 6, after V lost 5 bases and J lost 6 bases. Germline CDR1 PRHDT, CDR2 FYEKMQ (reference sequence). The CDR3 spells CASSGNTGGEQYF. CDR3 nucleotides: TGTGCCAGCAGCGGCAATACAGGGGGCGAGCAGTACTTC.

The chain joins TRBV9 to TRBJ2-5, with 11 positions matching TRBD2. Germline values: CDR1 SGDLS, CDR2 YYNGEE. J gave up 5 bases and V 3 bases, and 3 bases lay outside the gene matches. This CDR3 is 14 amino acids long. Here the CDR3 DNA reads TGTGCCAGCAGCGAGACTAGCGGGACCGAGACCCAGTACTTC. Its translation: CASSETSGTETQYF.

The rearrangement joins TRBV7-8 to TRBJ2-7, with D unclear. The CDR3 length is 14 residues. Germline V gene sequence: CDR1 SGHVS, CDR2 FQNEAQ. V was trimmed by 5 bases and J by 2 bases, leaving 13 bases between them. The CDR3 DNA sequence: TGTGCCAGCAGCCCCAGTGAAGTAACCTACGAGCAGTACTTC. This sequence encodes CASSPSEVTYEQYF.

This chain joins TRBV28 and TRBJ1-2; weak D call: TRBD1 (5 bases). The CDR3 consists of 13 residues. Between the trimmed V and J ends, which lost 6 bases and 4 bases, there was a span of 12 bases. Germline loops: CDR1 MDHEN, CDR2 SYDVKM. CDR3 nucleotide sequence: TGTGCCAGCAGAACCGGGACCGTCTATGGCTACACCTTC. As protein: CASRTGTVYGYTF.

The CDR3 region is CASRDSGRGLEQFF. CDR3 in DNA: TGTGCCAGCAGGGATAGCGGGAGAGGTCTTGAGCAGTTCTTC. The chain links TRBV6-5 to TRBJ2-1; 9 bases agree with TRBD2. Germline V gene lookup returns CDR1 MNHEY and CDR2 SVGAGI. J was trimmed by 9 bases and V by 6 bases; bases with no gene match: 9. There are 14 residues in the CDR3.

This clone was seen a single time. V and J are TRBV9 and TRBJ2-5, with D perhaps TRBD1 or TRBD2 (6 bases each). V lost 3 bases, J lost 5 bases, and 17 bases lay in between. This CDR3 has 15 amino acids. Germline V gives CDR1 SGDLS, CDR2 YYNGEE. As DNA, the CDR3 is TGTGCCAGCAGCGCCCTAGGGGGGATGGGCGAGACCCAGTACTTC. It is translated as CASSALGGMGETQYF.

The chain links TRBV28 to TRBJ2-7; 9 positions match TRBD1. Germline CDR1 and CDR2: MDHEN and SYDVKM. The CDR3 loop spans 15 amino acids. V shed 5 bases and J 4 bases; nucleotides not matched to a gene: 9. The CDR3 DNA follows: TGTGCCAGCAGTACGACAGGGGGGTTAAGGTACGAGCAGTACTTC. This codes for CASSTTGGLRYEQYF. The entire variable domain, with the rest obtained from reference TRBV28 and TRBJ2-7, is as follows: DVKVTQSSRYLVKRTGEKVFLECVQDMDHENMFWYRQDPGLGLRLIYFSYDVKMKEKGDIPEGYSVSREKKERFSLILESASTNQTSMYLCASSTTGGLRYEQYFGPGTRLTVT.

V usage is TRBV19 and J usage is TRBJ2-1, with D hard to call. From germline, CDR1 is LNHDA and CDR2 SQIVND (reference sequence). Trimming cost V 6 bases and J 4 bases, with 7 bases left between them. This CDR3 region has 12 residues. The CDR3 region is CASRGLYNEQFF. The CDR3 DNA reads TGTGCCAGTAGAGGCCTTTACAATGAGCAGTTCTTC.

This clone was counted a single time. The gene calls are TRBV14 and TRBJ1-2; possibly TRBD1 for D (5 bases). Germline assignment: CDR1 SGHDN and CDR2 FVKESK. Deletions cut 4 bases from V and 1 base from J, with 7 bases between. CDR3 size: 13 residues. Here the CDR3 reads CASSPTVNYGYTF. The CDR3 DNA sequence: TGTGCCAGCAGCCCGACAGTTAACTATGGCTACACCTTC.